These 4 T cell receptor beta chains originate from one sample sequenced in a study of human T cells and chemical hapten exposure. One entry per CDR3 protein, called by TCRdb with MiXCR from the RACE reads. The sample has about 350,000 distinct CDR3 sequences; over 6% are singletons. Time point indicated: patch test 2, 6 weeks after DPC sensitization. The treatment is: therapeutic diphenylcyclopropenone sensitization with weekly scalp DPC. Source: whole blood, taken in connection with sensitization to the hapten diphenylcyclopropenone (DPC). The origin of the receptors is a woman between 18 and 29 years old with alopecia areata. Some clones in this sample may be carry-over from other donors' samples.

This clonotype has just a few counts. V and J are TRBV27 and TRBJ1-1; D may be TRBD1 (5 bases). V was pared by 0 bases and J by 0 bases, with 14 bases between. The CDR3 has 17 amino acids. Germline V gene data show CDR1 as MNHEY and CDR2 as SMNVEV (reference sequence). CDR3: CASSLSGGQKVNTEAFF. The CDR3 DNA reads TGTGCCAGCAGTTTATCGGGGGGTCAAAAAGTGAACACTGAAGCTTTCTTT.

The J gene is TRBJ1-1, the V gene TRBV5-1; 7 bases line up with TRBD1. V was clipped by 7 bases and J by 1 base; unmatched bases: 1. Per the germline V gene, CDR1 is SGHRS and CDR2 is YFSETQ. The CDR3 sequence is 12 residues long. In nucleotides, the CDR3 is TGCGCCAGCGGGACAGCGAACACTGAAGCTTTCTTT. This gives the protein CASGTANTEAFF.

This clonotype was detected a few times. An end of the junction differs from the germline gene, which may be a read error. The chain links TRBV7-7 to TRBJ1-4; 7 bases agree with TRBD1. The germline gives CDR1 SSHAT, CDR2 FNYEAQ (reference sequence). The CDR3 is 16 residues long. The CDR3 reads CASSDPPGQPNEKLFF. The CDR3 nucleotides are TGTGCTAGCAGCGATCCCCCGGGACAGCCTAATGAAAAACTGTTTTTT.

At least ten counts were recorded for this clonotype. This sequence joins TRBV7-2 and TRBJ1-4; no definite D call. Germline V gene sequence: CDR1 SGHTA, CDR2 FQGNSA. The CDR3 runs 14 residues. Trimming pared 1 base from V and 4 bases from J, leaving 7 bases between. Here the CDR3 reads CASSLVRDNEKLFF. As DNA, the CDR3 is TGTGCCAGCAGCTTAGTCCGCGATAATGAAAAACTGTTTTTT.